This entry is about one TCR beta chain. This clonotype showed up just a few times. Its cognate antigen has yet to be identified. No quality values exist for individual bases; no much larger clone is one base distant. The data are from a study of blood T cells in healthy people across ages (dated by TCRdb to between 2014 and 2017). Regarding the research as a whole: In model experiments, roughly one uniquely barcoded TCR beta cDNA molecule per two T cells was captured by template switching. To track age-related changes in TCR beta repertoire diversity, the study relied on deep sequencing normalized with unique cDNA molecular identifiers. Donors were grouped into four age groups: young (average approximately 16 years), middle-aged (39), aged (around 62) and long-lived (over 80). Donors of different ages were randomly distributed across sequencing lanes to avoid experimental bias. Using the same blood draw, the study looked at two additional independent replicas of 1 million unique cDNA reads for two donors, one aged 18 to 30 and the other aged 80 or older.

Systemically healthy Caucasian individuals from Russia, some 40 in total and aged about 6 to 90 years, were included as donors. Each donor gave roughly 9.5 milliliters of peripheral blood, collected into EDTA-treated Vacutainer tubes. PBMCs were isolated by Ficoll-Paque density-gradient centrifugation, with at least 6 million obtained per sample. Total RNA, at least 6 micrograms per sample, was extracted from PBMCs with Trizol reagent. Naive CD45RAhigh/CD27high T cell percentages were measured by flow cytometry on a PBMC aliquot from every donor. Study-wide conclusions, independent of this receptor: Compared with the aged group, more naive CD4+ T cells, fewer expanded clones and increased TCR diversity were shown by the long-lived group, suggesting age selection. Observed TCR beta diversity per million T cells fell roughly linearly with age, and a significant reduction was already apparent by age roughly 40. A strong correlation was found between observed TCR beta diversity and the percentage of naive T cells measured by flow cytometry. Donor CMV infection status was unknown, potentially confounding age-related changes in expanded clonotypes. Estimates of total diversity based on one million sequenced T cells were considered lower bounds and underestimates. Conclusive comparison of naive and antigen-experienced compartments was prevented by the profiling of bulk unsorted PBMCs.

The library was prepared using 5' RACE. The instrument given in TCRdb is Illumina HiSeq 2500. A second 7 to 11 cycle PCR used a sample-barcoded 5' primer and a J-beta primer mix. Each TCR beta cDNA molecule received a unique molecular identifier from a template-switch 5' adaptor carrying 12 random nucleotides. Each sample yielded at least 3 million CDR3-containing paired-end reads. All of the RNA was converted into first-strand cDNA using the Mint cDNA synthesis kit, with a TRBC-specific oligonucleotide serving as the primer. Following uracil-DNA glycosylase treatment, a first 18-cycle PCR with universal primers M1SS and BC2_uni_R was performed on all cDNA. The study's processing was this. For normalization, 1 million high-quality reads, each with a distinct molecular identifier, were randomly selected from each sample. Reads with shared molecular identifiers were discarded instead of being binned into consensus sequences. MiTCR, set to a Q25 quality threshold and the strictest error-elimination algorithm, was used for CDR3 identification, clonotype clustering and error correction. A nonparametric unseen species model using Euler transformation provided a lower-bound estimate of total TCR beta diversity. Through fastp at Q25 and MiXCR, TCRdb rebuilt clones from the public reads, retaining in-frame beta chains. When rows share a CDR3 protein, they turn into one entry using the most common DNA and genes. TCRdb, not the original authors, processed these V and J calls. Here the sample has about 1.4 million distinct CDR3 sequences; around 59% occur a single time. The ten largest clones represent roughly 6.3% of the sample.

Material: blood. The source is a man aged 18 to 35 in good health.

The DNA reads as follows: TGCAGTGCTGACGGAGTTTCGGATGAGCAGTTCTTC. Translated, this is CSADGVSDEQFF. This chain joins TRBV20-1 to TRBJ2-1; the D gene cannot be named for sure. The CDR3 starts with the cysteine, ends with the phenylalanine, and has 12 residues. Only the CDR3 portion is preserved as DNA: 36 bases, with reading frame beginning at the first base. Trimming at the junction amounts to 5 bases on V and 8 bases on J, and the germline ends lie 13 bases apart. CDR1 and CDR2 are drawn from the germline V gene (reference sequence): DFQATT, SNEGSKA.